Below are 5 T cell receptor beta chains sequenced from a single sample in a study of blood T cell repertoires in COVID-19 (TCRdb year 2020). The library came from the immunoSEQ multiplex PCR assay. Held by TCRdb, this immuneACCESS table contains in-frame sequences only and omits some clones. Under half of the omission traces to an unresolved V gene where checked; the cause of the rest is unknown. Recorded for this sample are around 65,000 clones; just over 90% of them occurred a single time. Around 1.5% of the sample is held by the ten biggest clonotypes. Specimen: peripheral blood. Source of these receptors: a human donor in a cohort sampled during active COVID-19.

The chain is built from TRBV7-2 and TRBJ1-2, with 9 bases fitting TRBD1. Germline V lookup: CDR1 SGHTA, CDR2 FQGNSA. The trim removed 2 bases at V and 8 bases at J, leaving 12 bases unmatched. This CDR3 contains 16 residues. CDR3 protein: CASSLYSTGTGQGYTF. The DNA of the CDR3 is TGTGCCAGCAGCTTATACTCTACCGGGACAGGGCAGGGCTACACCTTC. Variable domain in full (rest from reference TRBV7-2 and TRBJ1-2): GAGVSQSPSNKVTEKGKDVELRCDPISGHTALYWYRQSLGQGLEFLIYFQGNSAPDKSGLPSDRFSAERTGGSVSTLTIQRTQQEDSAVYLCASSLYSTGTGQGYTFGSGTRLTVV.

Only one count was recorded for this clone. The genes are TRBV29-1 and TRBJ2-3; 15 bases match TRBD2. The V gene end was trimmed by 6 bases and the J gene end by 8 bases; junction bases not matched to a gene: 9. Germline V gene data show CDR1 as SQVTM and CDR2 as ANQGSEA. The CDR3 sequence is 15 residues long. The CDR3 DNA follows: TGCAGCGTGTCCGGACTAGCGGGAGGGCCGGGTACGCAGTATTTT. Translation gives CSVSGLAGGPGTQYF.

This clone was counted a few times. The CDR3 region is CASRRLRDYNEQFF. The CDR3 nucleotides read TGTGCCAGCAGGCGGTTGCGGGATTACAATGAGCAGTTCTTC. This chain joins TRBV2 and TRBJ2-1; tentatively, D is TRBD2 (6 bases). V was trimmed by 6 bases and J by 4 bases, leaving 13 bases between them. Germline V gives CDR1 SNHLY, CDR2 FYNNEI. CDR3 length: 14 amino acids. The variable domain in full, with the rest retrieved from reference TRBV2 and TRBJ2-1, is EPEVTQTPSHQVTQMGQEVILRCVPISNHLYFYWYRQILGQKVEFLVSFYNNEISEKSEIFDDQFSVERPDGSNFTLKIRSTKLEDSAMYFCASRRLRDYNEQFFGPGTRLTVL.

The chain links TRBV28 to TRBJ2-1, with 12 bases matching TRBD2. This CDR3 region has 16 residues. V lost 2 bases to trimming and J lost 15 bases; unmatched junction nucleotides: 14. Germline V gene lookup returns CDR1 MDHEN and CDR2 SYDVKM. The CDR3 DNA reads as TGTGCCAGCAGTTTAAATCCGGGACTAGCGGGCCCCCTACGGTTCTTC. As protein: CASSLNPGLAGPLRFF.

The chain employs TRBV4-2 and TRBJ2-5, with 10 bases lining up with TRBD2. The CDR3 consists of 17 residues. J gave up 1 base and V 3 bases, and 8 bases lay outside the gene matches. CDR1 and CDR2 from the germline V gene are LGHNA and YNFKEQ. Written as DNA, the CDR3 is TGTGCCAGCAGCCAGGACGGACTAGCGGAGGGCCAAGAGACCCAGTACTTC. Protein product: CASSQDGLAEGQETQYF.